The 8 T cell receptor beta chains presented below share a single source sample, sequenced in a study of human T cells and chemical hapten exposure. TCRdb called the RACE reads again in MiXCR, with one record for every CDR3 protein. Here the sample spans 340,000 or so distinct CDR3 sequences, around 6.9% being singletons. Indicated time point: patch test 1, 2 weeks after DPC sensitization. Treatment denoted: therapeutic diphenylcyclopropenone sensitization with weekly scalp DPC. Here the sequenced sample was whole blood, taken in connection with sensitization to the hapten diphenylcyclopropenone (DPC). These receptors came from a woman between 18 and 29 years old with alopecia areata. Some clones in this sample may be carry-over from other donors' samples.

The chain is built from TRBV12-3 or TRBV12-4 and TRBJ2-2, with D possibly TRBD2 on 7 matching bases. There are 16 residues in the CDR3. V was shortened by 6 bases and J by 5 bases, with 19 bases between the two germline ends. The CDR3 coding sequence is TGTGCCAGCAGCTACCCCCCGGGGGGCGGTACCGGGGAGCTGTTTTTT. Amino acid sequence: CASSYPPGGGTGELFF.

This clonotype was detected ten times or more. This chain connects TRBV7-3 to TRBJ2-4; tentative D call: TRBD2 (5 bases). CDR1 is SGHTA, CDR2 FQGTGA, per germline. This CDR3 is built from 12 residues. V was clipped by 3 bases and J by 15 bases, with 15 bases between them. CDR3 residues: CASSFEGSLMYF. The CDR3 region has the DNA TGTGCCAGCAGCTTTGAGGGCAGTCTGATGTACTTC.

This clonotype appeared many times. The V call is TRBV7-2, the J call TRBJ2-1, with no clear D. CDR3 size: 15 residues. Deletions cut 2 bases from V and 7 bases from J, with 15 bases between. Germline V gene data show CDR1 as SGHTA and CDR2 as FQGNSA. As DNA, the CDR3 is TGTGCCAGCAGCTTAAATCGGGCTAGAAGTAATGAGCAGTTCTTC. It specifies CASSLNRARSNEQFF. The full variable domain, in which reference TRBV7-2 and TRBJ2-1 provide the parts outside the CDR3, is GAGVSQSPSNKVTEKGKDVELRCDPISGHTALYWYRQSLGQGLEFLIYFQGNSAPDKSGLPSDRFSAERTGGSVSTLTIQRTQQEDSAVYLCASSLNRARSNEQFFGPGTRLTVL.

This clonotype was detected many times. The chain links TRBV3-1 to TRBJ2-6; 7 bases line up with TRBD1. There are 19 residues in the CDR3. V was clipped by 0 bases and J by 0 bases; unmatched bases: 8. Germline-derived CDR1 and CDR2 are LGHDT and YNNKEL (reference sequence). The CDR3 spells CASSQDFRDSYSGANVLTF. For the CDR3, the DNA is TGTGCCAGCAGCCAAGACTTCCGGGACAGCTACTCTGGGGCCAACGTCCTGACTTTC.

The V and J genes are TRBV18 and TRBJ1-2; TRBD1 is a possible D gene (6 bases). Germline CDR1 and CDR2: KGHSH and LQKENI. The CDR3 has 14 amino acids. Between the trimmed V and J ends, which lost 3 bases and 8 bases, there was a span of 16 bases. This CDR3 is CASSPSTGPLGYTF. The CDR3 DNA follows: TGTGCCAGCTCACCTTCGACAGGCCCCCTGGGCTACACCTTC.

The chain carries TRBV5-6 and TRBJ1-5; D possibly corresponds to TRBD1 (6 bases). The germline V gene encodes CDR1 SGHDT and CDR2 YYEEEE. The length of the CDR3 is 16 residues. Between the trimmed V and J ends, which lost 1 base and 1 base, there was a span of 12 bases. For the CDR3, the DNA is TGTGCCAGCAGCTTGAGGGGGGATGTGAGCAATCAGCCCCAGCATTTT. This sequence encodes CASSLRGDVSNQPQHF.

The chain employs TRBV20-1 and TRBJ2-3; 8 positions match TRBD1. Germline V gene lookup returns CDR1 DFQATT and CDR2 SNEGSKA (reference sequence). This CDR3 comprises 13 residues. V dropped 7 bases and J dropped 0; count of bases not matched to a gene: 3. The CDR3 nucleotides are TGCAGTGAGCAGGGGGCTAGCACAGATACGCAGTATTTT. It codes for CSEQGASTDTQYF.

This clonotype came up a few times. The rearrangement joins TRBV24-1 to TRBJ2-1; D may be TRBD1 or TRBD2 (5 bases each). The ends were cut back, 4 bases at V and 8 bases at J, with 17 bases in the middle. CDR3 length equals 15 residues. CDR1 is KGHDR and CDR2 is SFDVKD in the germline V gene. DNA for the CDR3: TGTGCCACCAGTGAAGGGGACCTCCGTATCTATGAGCAGTTCTTC. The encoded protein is CATSEGDLRIYEQFF.